The clone carrying this T cell receptor (beta chain) was observed a single time. The entry originates in a study of STAT5B mutations in CD4+ large granular lymphocyte leukemia. The method was immunoSEQ multiplex PCR; TCRdb's version includes in-frame clones alone and lacks a portion of them. The table has about 31,000 clones, around 67% seen once. This TCR was sampled from a human donor in good health. The sample was CD4+ T cells from blood buffy coats.

CDR3 coding DNA: TGTGCCAGCAGGAGGGACCGTGATGAAAAACTGTTTTTT. Encoded protein: CASRRDRDEKLFF. The J gene is TRBJ1-4, the V gene TRBV6-1, with a weak D call TRBD1 (5 bases). The CDR3 is 13 amino acids. Trimming removed 6 bases from V and 6 bases from J, with 11 bases in between. The germline V gene has CDR1 MNHNS and CDR2 SASEGT.